This T cell receptor beta chain originates from a study of spatial heterogeneity in lung cancer. Specified time point: blood at routine non-recurrence follow-up after resection. Unsorted whole RNA of tumor, nontumor lung or frozen PBMC was sequenced. One entry per CDR3 protein results from TCRdb running MiXCR on the 5' RACE reads. The table lists roughly 120,000 distinct CDR3 sequences, 9% to 15% of them singletons. In its sample, this clonotype was seen a few times. The germline V gene encodes CDR1 SGHNT and CDR2 YYREEE (reference sequence). The CDR3 consists of 13 residues. Trimming removed 1 base from V and 7 bases from J, with 8 bases in between.

This chain links TRBV5-4 with TRBJ1-4; D gene uncertain. The input for sequencing was PBMCs, taken at follow-up. The sequence came from a male donor with early-stage non-small cell lung cancer. This CDR3 is CASSLRDGEKLFF. The CDR3 DNA follows: TGTGCCAGCAGCTTGCGAGATGGTGAAAAACTGTTTTTT.